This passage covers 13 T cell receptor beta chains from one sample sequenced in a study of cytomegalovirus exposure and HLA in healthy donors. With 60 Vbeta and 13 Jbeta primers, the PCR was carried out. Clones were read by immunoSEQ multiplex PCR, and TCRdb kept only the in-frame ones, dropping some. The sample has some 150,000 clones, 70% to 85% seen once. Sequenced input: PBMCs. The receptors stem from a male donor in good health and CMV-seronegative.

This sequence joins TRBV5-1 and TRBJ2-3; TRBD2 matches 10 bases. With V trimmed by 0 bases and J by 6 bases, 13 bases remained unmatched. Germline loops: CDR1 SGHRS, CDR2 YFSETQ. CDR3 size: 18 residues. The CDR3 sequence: CASSLVGLAGAPGDTQYF. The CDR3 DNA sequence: TGCGCCAGCAGCTTGGTGGGCCTAGCGGGAGCTCCGGGGGATACGCAGTATTTT.

CDR3 residues: CASSRSGSHYEQYF. CDR3 DNA: TGTGCCAGCAGCCGGAGCGGATCCCACTACGAGCAGTACTTC. The V and J genes are TRBV7-9 and TRBJ2-7, with a weak D call TRBD2 (5 bases). Germline CDR1 reads SEHNR; CDR2 reads FQNEAQ (reference sequence). V was cut by 5 bases and J by 3 bases, with 14 bases left in between. The CDR3 has 14 amino acids.

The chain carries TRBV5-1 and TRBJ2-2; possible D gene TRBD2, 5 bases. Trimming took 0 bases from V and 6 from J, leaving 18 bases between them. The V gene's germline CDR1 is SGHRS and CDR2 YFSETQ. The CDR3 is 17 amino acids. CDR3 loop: CASSLVESRGPAGELFF. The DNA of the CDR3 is TGCGCCAGCAGCTTGGTAGAGTCTAGAGGGCCGGCCGGGGAGCTGTTTTTT.

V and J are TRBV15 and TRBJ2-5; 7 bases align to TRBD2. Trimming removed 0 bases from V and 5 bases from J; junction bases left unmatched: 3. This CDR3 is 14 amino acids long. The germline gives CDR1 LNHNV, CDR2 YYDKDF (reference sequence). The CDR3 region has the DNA TGTGCCACCAGCAGAGATGCGGGGGTGGAGACCCAGTACTTC. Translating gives CATSRDAGVETQYF.

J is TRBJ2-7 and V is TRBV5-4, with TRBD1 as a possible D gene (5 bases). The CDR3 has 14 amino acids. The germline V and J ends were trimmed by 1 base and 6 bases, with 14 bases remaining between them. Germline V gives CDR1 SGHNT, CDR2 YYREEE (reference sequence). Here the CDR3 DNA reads TGTGCCAGCAGCTTGTCAAGGGGTGGCCCCGAGCAGTACTTC. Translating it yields CASSLSRGGPEQYF.

The CDR3, as DNA: TGCGCCAGCAGCCAGGGGACAGGGGGCGGCTTGTACGGCTACACCTTC. Translating it yields CASSQGTGGGLYGYTF. V gene TRBV4-1 combines with J gene TRBJ1-2, with TRBD1 matching over 12 bases. V shed 3 bases and J 8 bases; nucleotides not matched to a gene: 10. Germline CDR1 reads MGHRA; CDR2 reads YSYEKL. The CDR3 runs to 16 residues.

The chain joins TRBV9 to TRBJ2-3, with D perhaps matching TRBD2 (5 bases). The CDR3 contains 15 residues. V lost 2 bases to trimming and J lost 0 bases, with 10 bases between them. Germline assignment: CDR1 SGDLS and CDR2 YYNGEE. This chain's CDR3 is CASSVSERSTDTQYF. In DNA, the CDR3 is TGTGCCAGCAGCGTTTCAGAGCGGAGCACAGATACGCAGTATTTT.

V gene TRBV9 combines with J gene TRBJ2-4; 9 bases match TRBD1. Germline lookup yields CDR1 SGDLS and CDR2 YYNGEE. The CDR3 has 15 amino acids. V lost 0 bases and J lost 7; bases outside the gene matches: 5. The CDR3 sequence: CASSVDGQGSNIQYF. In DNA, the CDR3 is TGTGCCAGCAGCGTAGATGGACAGGGGAGCAACATTCAGTACTTC.

The CDR3 reads CASSESLQENTEAFF. The CDR3 region has the DNA TGTGCCAGCAGCGAAAGCCTACAGGAGAACACTGAAGCTTTCTTT. This rearrangement joins TRBV5-4 to TRBJ1-1; TRBD1 might be the D (5 bases). The CDR3 is made up of 15 amino acids. V was shortened by 4 bases and J by 1 base, with 14 bases between the two germline ends. The V gene's germline CDR1 is SGHNT and CDR2 YYREEE (reference sequence). Variable domain in full (rest from reference TRBV5-4 and TRBJ1-1): ETGVTQSPTHLIKTRGQQVTLRCSSQSGHNTVSWYQQALGQGPQFIFQYYREEENGRGNFPPRFSGLQFPNYSSELNVNALELDDSALYLCASSESLQENTEAFFGQGTRLTVV.

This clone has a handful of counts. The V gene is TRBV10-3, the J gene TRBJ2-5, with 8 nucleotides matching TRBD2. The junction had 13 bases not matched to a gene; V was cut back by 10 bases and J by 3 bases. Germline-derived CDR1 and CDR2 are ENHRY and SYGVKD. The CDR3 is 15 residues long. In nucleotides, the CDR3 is TGTGCCACCGGGAGGGGGTCGAAAGGGGAAGAGACCCAGTACTTC. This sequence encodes CATGRGSKGEETQYF.

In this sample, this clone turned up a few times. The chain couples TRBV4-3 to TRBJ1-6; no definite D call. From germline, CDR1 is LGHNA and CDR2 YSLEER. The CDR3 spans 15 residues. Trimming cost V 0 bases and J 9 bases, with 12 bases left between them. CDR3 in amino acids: CASSQDSDGVSPLHF. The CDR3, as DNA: TGCGCCAGCAGCCAAGATTCGGACGGGGTTTCACCCCTCCACTTT.

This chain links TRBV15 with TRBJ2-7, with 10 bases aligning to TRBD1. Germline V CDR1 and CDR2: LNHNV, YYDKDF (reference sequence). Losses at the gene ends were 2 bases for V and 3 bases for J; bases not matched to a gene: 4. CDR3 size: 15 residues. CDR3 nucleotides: TGTGCCACCAGCAGATCCGGGACAGGGGTCTACGAGCAGTACTTC. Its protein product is CATSRSGTGVYEQYF.

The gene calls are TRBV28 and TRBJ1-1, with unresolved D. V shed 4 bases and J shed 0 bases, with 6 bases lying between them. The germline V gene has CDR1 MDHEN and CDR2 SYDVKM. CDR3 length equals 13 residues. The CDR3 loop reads CASSSYMNTEAFF. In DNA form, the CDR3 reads TGTGCCAGCAGTTCATACATGAACACTGAAGCTTTCTTT.